The rows below give T cell receptor beta chains drawn from one sample of a study of response to subunit inactivated influenza vaccine. TCRdb independently ran MiXCR on the RT-PCR reads; one entry per CDR3 protein. The sample consists of 500,000 to 600,000 distinct CDR3 sequences, 12% of them appearing once. The sample consisted of PBMCs from blood, taken on the day of vaccination. Source of these receptors: a man between 50 and 59 years old who received an inactivated influenza vaccine. CDR3s include the opening cysteine and the closing phenylalanine or tryptophan. A D gene is named only where the DNA matches it firmly. Clone size is given for some rows only: seen once, a few or many times, or a class if the clone is expanded.

j_call clone_size d_call v_call cdr3_aa cdr3_nt
TRBJ1-1 many - TRBV5-1 CASSPTGGLNTEAFF TGCGCCAGCAGTCCCACGGGGGGCCTGAACACTGAAGCTTTCTTT
TRBJ2-3 - TRBD1 TRBV29-1 CSVADRGTDTQYF TGCAGCGTTGCGGACAGGGGCACAGATACGCAGTATTTT
TRBJ1-4 few - TRBV5-1 CASSLAGGTNEKLFF TGCGCCAGCAGCTTGGCGGGGGGCACTAATGAAAAACTGTTTTTT
TRBJ2-5 few TRBD2 TRBV15 CATSAGGYQETQYF TGTGCCACCAGCGCGGGGGGTTACCAAGAGACCCAGTACTTC
TRBJ2-3 - TRBD1 TRBV7-8 CASSPLPGQGVGDTQYF TGTGCCAGCAGCCCCCTGCCGGGACAGGGGGTAGGGGATACGCAGTATTTT
TRBJ2-2 - TRBD1 TRBV28 CASSAHRGQPGELFF TGTGCCAGCAGTGCACACAGGGGGCAGCCCGGGGAGCTGTTTTTT
TRBJ2-3 many TRBD1 TRBV9 CASSVAGGITDTQYF TGTGCCAGCAGCGTAGCAGGGGGCATTACAGATACGCAGTATTTT
TRBJ1-2 - - TRBV12-3/TRBV12-4 CASSKQGWPISGYTF TGTGCCAGCAGTAAACAGGGTTGGCCCATATCTGGCTACACCTTC
TRBJ2-1 many TRBD2 TRBV4-2 CASSQRGLAPNEQFF TGTGCCAGCAGCCAGAGAGGACTAGCCCCCAATGAGCAGTTCTTC
TRBJ2-7 few - TRBV12-3/TRBV12-4 CASSHGGGEQYF TGTGCCAGCAGTCACGGAGGGGGGGAGCAGTACTTC
TRBJ2-1 - - TRBV12-5 CACSQGAPTIPYNEQFF TGTGCCTGCTCCCAAGGGGCGCCTACCATTCCCTACAATGAGCAGTTCTTC
TRBJ2-5 many TRBD1 TRBV12-3/TRBV12-4 CASSFPQGARETQYF TGTGCCAGCAGCTTCCCCCAGGGGGCAAGAGAGACCCAGTACTTC
TRBJ2-2 - - TRBV21-1 CASRPKGLAPNTGELFF TGTGCCAGCAGACCGAAGGGACTAGCTCCGAACACCGGGGAGCTGTTTTTT
TRBJ2-5 few - TRBV11-2 CASSLSRIETQYF TGTGCCAGCAGCTTATCTAGGATTGAGACCCAGTACTTC
TRBJ1-1 - TRBD1 TRBV5-4 CASSLAAGGSEAFF TGTGCCAGCAGCTTGGCGGCAGGGGGGAGTGAAGCTTTCTTT
TRBJ2-7 - - TRBV5-1 CASSLERSGKGEQYF TGCGCCAGCAGCTTGGAGCGATCAGGGAAGGGCGAGCAGTACTTC
TRBJ2-1 few - TRBV12-3/TRBV12-4 CASSLAHSAGESSYNEQFF TGTGCCAGCAGTTTAGCGCACTCAGCGGGCGAGAGCTCCTACAATGAGCAGTTCTTC
TRBJ2-7 few - TRBV12-3/TRBV12-4 CASSFPARDSDSYEQYF TGTGCCAGCAGTTTCCCGGCCCGAGACAGTGACTCCTACGAGCAGTACTTC
TRBJ2-5 once - TRBV10-2 CASHRASYETQCF TGCGCCAGCCACCGGGCGAGTTATGAGACCCAGTGCTTC
TRBJ2-5 few - TRBV20-1 CSATPMEGPWETQYF TGCAGTGCTACTCCGATGGAGGGACCTTGGGAGACCCAGTACTTC
TRBJ1-1 - TRBD1 TRBV7-2 CASSLDRGAFF TGTGCCAGCAGCTTAGACAGGGGAGCTTTCTTT
TRBJ2-5 - - TRBV2 CASSFGPASGETQYF TGTGCCAGCAGTTTTGGACCAGCCTCCGGGGAGACCCAGTACTTC
TRBJ2-3 few - TRBV29-1 CSTTAREYTDTQYF TGCAGCACTACCGCGAGGGAGTACACAGATACGCAGTATTTT
TRBJ2-1 many - TRBV18 CASSRGTANYNEQFF TGTGCCAGCTCACGAGGGACTGCCAACTACAATGAGCAGTTCTTC
TRBJ2-5 few TRBD1 TRBV5-1 CASRQTGNEETQYF TGCGCCAGCAGACAGACAGGGAACGAAGAGACCCAGTACTTC
TRBJ2-6 - TRBD2 TRBV18 CASSPTLAGDLGANVLTF TGTGCCAGCTCACCAACCCTAGCGGGAGATCTCGGGGCCAACGTCCTGACTTTC
TRBJ1-3 many TRBD1 TRBV7-9 CASSLTTGSGNTIYF TGTGCCAGCAGCTTAACGACAGGGTCTGGAAACACCATATATTTT
TRBJ2-1 many TRBD2 TRBV15 CATSREIAGVVNEQFF TGTGCCACCAGCAGAGAAATAGCGGGAGTCGTTAATGAGCAGTTCTTC
TRBJ2-7 few TRBD1 TRBV4-2 CASSPGQGWIYEQYF TGTGCCAGCAGCCCTGGACAGGGATGGATCTACGAGCAGTACTTC
TRBJ2-5 - - TRBV12-3/TRBV12-4 CASSLQRQGVETQYF TGTGCCAGCAGTTTACAGCGACAAGGGGTAGAGACCCAGTACTTC
TRBJ1-4 - TRBD1 TRBV29-1 CSVDRAPNEKLFF TGCAGCGTCGACAGGGCCCCTAATGAAAAACTGTTTTTT
TRBJ2-1 - - TRBV3-1 CATCQDGLSLSYNEQFF TGTGCCACCTGCCAAGATGGACTCTCCCTGTCCTACAATGAGCAGTTCTTC
TRBJ2-7 few - TRBV12-3/TRBV12-4 CASSLWGVRSYEQYF TGTGCCAGCAGTTTATGGGGGGTTAGGTCCTACGAGCAGTACTTC
TRBJ1-5 - - TRBV6-1 CASRVGRSNQPQHF TGTGCCAGCAGGGTCGGCAGGAGCAATCAGCCCCAGCATTTT
TRBJ2-2 few TRBD2 TRBV7-9 CASSAGLALNTGELFF TGTGCCAGCAGCGCGGGACTAGCGTTGAACACCGGGGAGCTGTTTTTT